The rows below give T cell receptor beta chains drawn from one sample of a study of cytomegalovirus exposure and HLA in healthy donors. The assay was immunoSEQ multiplex PCR, and TCRdb's table has in-frame clones only and misses some. Among 180,000 or so clones listed, about four fifths were seen once. Material for sequencing was PBMCs. Receptors were obtained from a man aged 35 to 55 in good health and CMV-seronegative. Each CDR3 is given without its conserved first and last residue.

>TRBJ2-6|TRBV29-1
SVPLRDSVNVLT
>TRBJ2-7|TRBV28
ASSEAGTRSYEQY
>TRBJ1-6|TRBV4-2
ASSQFLVSPSSYNSPLH
>TRBJ1-2|TRBV4-1
ASSQSRDRGYGYT
>TRBJ2-1|TRBV6-6
ATAGLAGGLNEQF
>TRBJ1-5|TRBV19
ASSGTGGPQPQH
>TRBJ2-1|TRBV2
ASNTGTSGYNEQF
>TRBJ1-2|TRBV6-5
ASSYSRGGYGYT
>TRBJ2-2|TRBV14
ASSQDPGTNTGELF
>TRBJ1-1|TRBV4-2
ASSQDQGKNTEAF
>TRBJ1-2|TRBV18
ASSPNRNPYYGYT
>TRBJ2-4|TRBV5-6
AAETAGLSKNIQY
>TRBJ2-7|TRBV19
ASSSVVSSYEQY
>TRBJ2-3|TRBV10-3
AIRGLAGQDTQY
>TRBJ1-1|TRBV2
ASSFSGDTEAF
>TRBJ1-2|TRBV15
ATSRNQRLGYGYT
>TRBJ2-3|TRBV4-3
ASSQGRVPDTQY
>TRBJ2-1|TRBV5-1
ASSLELGGGGNEQF
>TRBJ1-1|TRBV27
ASGYRATGEAF
>TRBJ2-7|TRBV10-3
AISARGPYEQY
>TRBJ1-3|TRBV7-2
ASRGDTGNTIY
>TRBJ1-3|TRBV4-3
ASSQDAAGLNTIY
>TRBJ1-5|TRBV7-2
ASSPGQRFNQPQH
>TRBJ1-4|TRBV9
ASSETGLGEKLF
>TRBJ2-1|TRBV28
ASSISGVRGSYNEQF
>TRBJ2-2|TRBV14
ASSQGVNTGELF
>TRBJ2-7|TRBV2
ASSLGLAGPFEQY
>TRBJ1-2|TRBV15
ATSRALIAGGYT
>TRBJ2-7|TRBV7-8
ASSLLSGTYEQY
>TRBJ1-2|TRBV28
ASSLGRVHAGYT
>TRBJ2-3|TRBV5-6
ASSSLAGSTDTQY
>TRBJ1-3|TRBV5-6
ASSLNGQGPSIGNTIY
>TRBJ1-1|TRBV30
AWSQYRGVTEAF
>TRBJ2-1|TRBV7-6
ASSLKTSGAPYNEQF
>TRBJ2-3|TRBV5-1
ASQRDQADTQY
>TRBJ2-7|TRBV19
ASSTPDLANAYEQY
>TRBJ1-6|TRBV30
AWSRTGERSSPLH
>TRBJ2-3|TRBV27
ASSSLPGQGTDTQY
>TRBJ2-5|TRBV15
ATTQGWDSLQETQY
>TRBJ1-4|TRBV5-6
ASSLDRVREKLF